Below, 16 T cell receptor beta chains from the same sample are listed, as sequenced in a study of kidney transplant recipient with SARS-CoV-2 infection. MiXCR, run by TCRdb on the reads, gives a single entry per CDR3 protein. The sample carries under 300,000 distinct CDR3 sequences, 25% to 30% recorded once. Here the sequenced sample was a blood sample, taken at baseline and on day 111 from a kidney transplant recipient. Every receptor here comes from a male patient between 25 and 40 years old who had COVID-19 and was a kidney transplant recipient. Some T cells may possibly be graft donor cells.

In regard to this clonotype: This may be a read error: a much more frequent sequence differs by one nucleotide. This chain connects TRBV7-9 to TRBJ2-3, with D unclear. The germline gives CDR1 SEHNR, CDR2 FQNEAQ (reference sequence). This CDR3 has 15 residues. As DNA, the CDR3 is TGTGCCGGCAGCTTTTGGGCCAGAGACACAGATACGCAGTATTTT. Protein sequence: CAGSFWARDTDTQYF.

In the case of this clonotype: At one end the junction does not follow the germline gene, possibly because of a read error. V usage is TRBV4-2 and J usage is TRBJ2-2, with 10 bases matching TRBD2. This CDR3 comprises 16 residues. Germline CDR1 LGHNA, CDR2 YNFKEQ. CDR3 loop: CASSQVGAGGTGGLFF. In DNA form, the CDR3 reads TGTGCCAGCAGCCAAGTCGGAGCGGGAGGGACCGGGGGGCTGTTTTTT.

The sample holds many counts of this clonotype. The CDR3 spells CSARTSSGTTGELFF. The DNA of the CDR3 is TGCAGTGCACGGACGAGTAGCGGGACTACCGGGGAGCTGTTTTTT. The rearrangement uses TRBV20-1 and TRBJ2-2, with TRBD2 matching over 8 bases. This CDR3 has 15 amino acids. Germline V CDR1 and CDR2: DFQATT, SNEGSKA (reference sequence). With 6 bases clipped from V and 5 bases from J, the junction kept 11 bases outside the gene matches.

This clonotype was counted a single time. Since a much larger clone is just one base distant, this may be a read error. The V and J genes are TRBV19 and TRBJ2-1; D not resolved. In germline, CDR1 is LNHDA, CDR2 SQIVND (reference sequence). This CDR3 region has 16 residues. The DNA for the CDR3 is TGTGCCGGTAGTATAGATCTAGGGCCCTTTGGCAATGAGCAGTTCTTC. Its protein product is CAGSIDLGPFGNEQFF.

In this sample, this clonotype turned up many times. The chain recombines TRBV19 with TRBJ1-2, with a weak D call TRBD1 (5 bases). The germline gives CDR1 LNHDA, CDR2 SQIVND (reference sequence). This CDR3 is 17 amino acids long. V was trimmed by 5 bases and J by 4 bases, leaving 23 bases between them. CDR3 amino acids: CASSADRTNRKTYGYTF. CDR3 nucleotide sequence: TGTGCCAGTAGTGCGGACCGGACAAATCGAAAGACCTATGGCTACACCTTC.

This clonotype was seen a single time. A much more abundant neighbour one base away suggests this may be a read error. This chain uses TRBV19 with TRBJ2-2; unclear D gene. Trimming pared 5 bases from V and 6 bases from J, leaving 4 bases between. Germline CDR1 reads LNHDA; CDR2 reads SQIVND (reference sequence). CDR3 length equals 11 residues. Here the CDR3 DNA reads TGTGCCAGTAGTGAAGCCGGGGAGCTGTTTTTT. Encoded protein: CASSEAGELFF.

This clonotype was detected ten times or more. The CDR3 coding sequence is TGTGCCTGGACCCCGGGGACCTACAATGAGCAGTTCTTC. This translates into CAWTPGTYNEQFF. The chain uses TRBV30 and TRBJ2-1; D is perhaps TRBD2 (5 bases). Deletions cut 4 bases from V and 2 bases from J, with 9 bases between. The CDR3 contains 13 residues. CDR1 is GTSNPN and CDR2 is SVGIG in the germline V gene (reference sequence).

Of note for this clonotype: A much more abundant neighbour one base away suggests this may be a read error. This sequence joins TRBV27 and TRBJ1-4, with 7 bases matching TRBD1. V dropped 2 bases and J dropped 8; count of bases not matched to a gene: 8. The CDR3 is made up of 15 amino acids. CDR1 is MNHEY and CDR2 is SMNVEV in the germline V gene (reference sequence). The CDR3 region is CASSLQGGGDEKLFF. Written as DNA, the CDR3 is TGTGCCAGCAGTTTACAGGGGGGGGGGGACGAAAAACTGTTTTTT.

With respect to this clonotype: This may arise from a read error, as a much more abundant clone is one base away. The chain joins TRBV2 to TRBJ2-3, with unresolved D. Germline V gene data show CDR1 as SNHLY and CDR2 as FYNNEI. The CDR3 is made up of 15 amino acids. The CDR3 DNA is TGTGCCAGCAGGCCCCGACCCTTCAGCACAGATGCGCAGTATTTT. This translates into CASRPRPFSTDAQYF.

In this sample, this clonotype turned up many times. The gene calls are TRBV12-3 or TRBV12-4 and TRBJ1-3; tentatively, D is TRBD1 (6 bases). Trimming stripped 6 bases from V and 1 base from J, with 13 bases between. This CDR3 spans 15 amino acids. The CDR3 loop reads CASRGGRRSGNTIYF. Written as DNA, the CDR3 is TGTGCCAGCAGAGGGGGACGGAGATCTGGAAACACCATATATTTT.

V and J are TRBV7-6 and TRBJ2-5; D is perhaps TRBD1 or TRBD2 (5 bases each). Germline CDR1 SGHVS, CDR2 FNYEAQ. The CDR3 is 14 amino acids. Trimming took 4 bases from V and 4 from J, leaving 13 bases between them. As DNA, the CDR3 is TGTGCCAGCAGCTACGGGGCGAGGTTAGAGACCCAGTACTTC. Translated, it gives CASSYGARLETQYF.

This clonotype was observed at least ten times. This sequence joins TRBV6-2 or TRBV6-3 and TRBJ1-2; D is uncertain. Trimming left V 5 bases short and J 4 bases short, with 23 bases between. Germline CDR1 is MNHEY and CDR2 is SVGEGT. The CDR3 extends over 17 amino acids. CDR3 sequence: CASSHSHCIGKTYGYTF. CDR3 in DNA: TGTGCCAGCAGTCATAGCCACTGCATCGGAAAGACCTATGGCTACACCTTC.

Note on this clonotype: This may be a read error: a much more frequent sequence differs by one nucleotide. This sequence joins TRBV9 and TRBJ1-4; 10 bases are shared with TRBD1. The V gene's germline CDR1 is SGDLS and CDR2 YYNGEE. CDR3 length: 20 amino acids. DNA for the CDR3: TGTGTCAGCAGCGTACATGCCGATCCGGGACAGGGGCGCGCAGGAGAAAAACTGTTTTTT. Its translation: CVSSVHADPGQGRAGEKLFF.

Note on this clonotype: A much larger clone differs by one base, so this may be a read error. The J gene is TRBJ2-2, the V gene TRBV7-8; D might be TRBD1 (6 bases). Germline V gene sequence: CDR1 SGHVS, CDR2 FQNEAQ. This CDR3 spans 16 amino acids. V lost 8 bases to trimming and J lost 2 bases, with 18 bases between them. The CDR3 protein is CASGRSPGQNTGELFF. The CDR3 coding sequence is TGTGCCAGCGGCCGCTCTCCGGGACAAAACACCGGGGAGCTGTTTTTT.

This clonotype was seen many times. CDR3 region: CASSQWRECRKTYGYTF. Written as DNA, the CDR3 is TGTGCCAGCAGTCAATGGAGGGAATGTAGAAAGACCTATGGCTACACCTTC. The chain links TRBV6-5 to TRBJ1-2; D not resolved. The V and J ends lost 5 bases and 4 bases respectively, with 23 bases between them. Germline V gene data show CDR1 as MNHEY and CDR2 as SVGAGI. This CDR3 has 17 residues.

This clonotype was counted ten times or more. The CDR3 nucleotides are TGTGCCAGCAGTTACAGGTCGCTGCAGTACTTC. Its protein is CASSYRSLQYF. V gene TRBV28 combines with J gene TRBJ2-7; D may be TRBD1 (5 bases). V was clipped by 4 bases and J by 9 bases, with 10 bases between them. CDR3 length: 11 amino acids. Per the germline V gene, CDR1 is MDHEN and CDR2 is SYDVKM.